The present entry profiles one T cell receptor (beta chain) with its context. Its specificity is not known. This entry comes from a study of neoadjuvant nivolumab and ipilimumab in lung cancer. At the level of the study: The combination arm added day-1 ipilimumab 1 mg/kg to nivolumab 3 mg/kg on days 1, 15, 29. Study results and limitations: TCR richness and clonality were higher in tumors than adjacent uninvolved lung.

TCRdb's table, derived via immunoSEQ multiplex PCR, lists solely in-frame clones and lacks some. The sample carries approximately 29,000 clones, nearly 85% recorded once. The clonotype originates from an adult with non-small cell lung cancer. The source was tumor tissue, collected after neoadjuvant nivolumab, alone or with ipilimumab, at or shortly before surgery.

The CDR3 DNA is TGTGCCTGGAGCGACGGGGGGCCTTATCAGCCCCAGCATTTT. It encodes CAWSDGGPYQPQHF. The rearrangement joins TRBV30 to TRBJ1-5; tentatively, D is TRBD1 (6 bases). The germline CDR1 and CDR2 sequences are GTSNPN and SVGIG (reference sequence). This CDR3 is 14 amino acids long. V lost 3 bases to trimming and J lost 5 bases, with 14 bases between them.